A single sample is the source of the 21 T cell receptor beta chains below, sequenced in a study of cytomegalovirus exposure and HLA in healthy donors listed by TCRdb under 2017. Library preparation used the immunoSEQ multiplex PCR assay. TCRdb holds this immuneACCESS table with in-frame rearrangements only. Some clones are missing; in checked studies, unresolved V genes explain under half, and the rest has no known cause. This sample comprises some 260,000 clones, around 91% of them detected only once. Together, the top ten hold under 4% of the sample. Input material: PBMCs. The origin of the receptors is a woman in her 30s in good health and CMV-seronegative.

The V call is TRBV4-2, the J call TRBJ2-7, with D tentatively TRBD2 (6 bases). V lost 0 bases to trimming and J lost 2 bases, with 14 bases between them. Looked up from germline, CDR1 is LGHNA and CDR2 is YNFKEQ. The CDR3 is 16 residues long. Here the CDR3 reads CASSQDMQGLTYEQYF. The CDR3, as DNA: TGTGCCAGCAGCCAAGATATGCAGGGACTGACCTACGAGCAGTACTTC.

V is TRBV6-5 and J is TRBJ1-2; D gene ambiguous. Germline lookup yields CDR1 MNHEY and CDR2 SVGAGI. Trimming took 2 bases from V and 1 from J, leaving 8 bases between them. This CDR3 has 14 amino acids. The CDR3 DNA follows: TGTGCCAGCAGTTACCCGTCTATTAACTATGGCTACACCTTC. Its translation is CASSYPSINYGYTF.

The J gene is TRBJ2-7, the V gene TRBV6-6, with D hard to call. The V end lost 3 bases, the J end lost 2 bases, and 2 bases lay between the germline ends. The CDR3 sequence is 11 residues long. CDR1 and CDR2 (germline): MNHNY, SVGAGI (reference sequence). The chain's CDR3 is CASSYTYEQYF. DNA for the CDR3: TGTGCCAGCAGTTATACCTACGAGCAGTACTTC.

The rearrangement links TRBV7-2 to TRBJ2-6, with D uncertain. The CDR3 loop spans 13 amino acids. Germline loops: CDR1 SGHTA, CDR2 FQGNSA. With 5 bases removed from V and 6 bases from J, the gap between germline ends came to 8 bases. CDR3: CASSLMEANVLTF. In nucleotides, the CDR3 is TGTGCCAGCAGCCTAATGGAGGCCAACGTCCTGACTTTC.

The chain employs TRBV2 and TRBJ2-7, with 7 bases lining up with TRBD2. The CDR3 has 13 residues. Losses at the gene ends were 7 bases for V and 3 bases for J; bases not matched to a gene: 6. Germline CDR1 and CDR2: SNHLY and FYNNEI. CDR3 residues: CASKREGLYEQYF. The CDR3 nucleotides are TGTGCCAGCAAAAGGGAGGGCCTCTACGAGCAGTACTTC.

Worth noting for this clone: At the DNA level, this CDR3 is encoded by other sequences in the same sample as well. The gene calls are TRBV7-2 and TRBJ2-7; no firm D call. Germline values: CDR1 SGHTA, CDR2 FQGNSA. The CDR3 covers 12 residues. V shed 5 bases and J shed 0 bases, with 5 bases lying between them. In nucleotides, the CDR3 is TGTGCCAGCAGCCCCTACTCCTACGAGCAGTACTTC. It yields the protein CASSPYSYEQYF.

This rearrangement joins TRBV7-9 to TRBJ1-2, with unresolved D. V lost 1 base and J lost 1, with 10 bases in between. The germline V gene encodes CDR1 SEHNR and CDR2 FQNEAQ (reference sequence). CDR3 length: 15 residues. CDR3 loop: CASSLDSHLNYGYTF. CDR3 DNA: TGTGCCAGCAGCTTAGACAGTCACCTTAACTATGGCTACACCTTC.

The chain joins TRBV29-1 to TRBJ2-1; D is perhaps TRBD1 or TRBD2 (5 bases each). The CDR3 runs 11 residues. Germline V gives CDR1 SQVTM, CDR2 ANQGSEA. The V and J ends lost 7 bases and 8 bases respectively, with 12 bases between them. The CDR3 coding sequence is TGCAGCGCCCGGCAGGGAGATGAGCAGTTCTTC. Its protein is CSARQGDEQFF.

This chain joins TRBV13 and TRBJ2-7; no definite D call. The CDR3 totals 13 residues. The germline V and J ends were trimmed by 2 bases and 3 bases, with 8 bases remaining between them. Germline CDR1 PRHDT, CDR2 FYEKMQ (reference sequence). The CDR3 region is CASSLSSYYEQYF. For the CDR3, the DNA is TGTGCCAGCAGCTTAAGCTCCTACTACGAGCAGTACTTC. The variable domain in full, with the rest retrieved from reference TRBV13 and TRBJ2-7, is AAGVIQSPRHLIKEKRETATLKCYPIPRHDTVYWYQQGPGQDPQFLISFYEKMQSDKGSIPDRFSAQQFSDYHSELNMSSLELGDSALYFCASSLSSYYEQYFGPGTRLTVT.

V is TRBV4-3 and J is TRBJ2-2; 7 bases agree with TRBD1. The germline gives CDR1 LGHNA, CDR2 YSLEER. V lost 0 bases to trimming and J lost 6 bases; unmatched junction nucleotides: 16. CDR3 length: 19 residues. As DNA, the CDR3 is TGCGCCAGCAGCCAAGACCTAGACTTGACAGGGTCTCAATCCGGGGAGCTGTTTTTT. Translating it yields CASSQDLDLTGSQSGELFF.

The chain joins TRBV4-1 to TRBJ2-5, with a weak D call TRBD2 (5 bases). Germline values: CDR1 MGHRA, CDR2 YSYEKL. The CDR3 loop spans 14 amino acids. V was cut by 5 bases and J by 2 bases, with 12 bases left in between. The CDR3 coding sequence is TGCGCCAGCAGCTACTCCCGAGGGCAAGAGACCCAGTACTTC. The encoded protein is CASSYSRGQETQYF.

The rearrangement joins TRBV9 to TRBJ2-7, with 7 bases that match TRBD1. V trimming: 0 bases; J trimming: 3 bases; junction bases outside the gene matches: 9. There are 16 residues in the CDR3. Germline V lookup: CDR1 SGDLS, CDR2 YYNGEE. The CDR3 loop reads CASSVAGQGDIYEQYF. The CDR3 DNA follows: TGTGCCAGCAGCGTAGCTGGTCAGGGGGATATCTACGAGCAGTACTTC.

The chain is built from TRBV19 and TRBJ1-2; the D is unclear. The CDR3 length is 15 residues. Germline CDR1 and CDR2: LNHDA and SQIVND (reference sequence). The V gene lost 4 bases and the J gene lost 3 bases, with 15 bases spanning the gap. The CDR3 sequence: CASSTRTGSDYGYTF. The CDR3 DNA is TGTGCCAGTAGTACCCGGACCGGGTCAGACTATGGCTACACCTTC. Supplemented by reference TRBV19 and TRBJ1-2, the full variable domain reads DGGITQSPKYLFRKEGQNVTLSCEQNLNHDAMYWYRQDPGQGLRLIYYSQIVNDFQKGDIAEGYSVSREKKESFPLTVTSAQKNPTAFYLCASSTRTGSDYGYTFGSGTRLTVV.

This chain joins TRBV18 and TRBJ1-1; D is ambiguous. This CDR3 region has 13 residues. V gave up 6 bases and J gave up 4 bases, with 12 bases separating them. CDR1 is KGHSH, CDR2 LQKENI, per germline. The CDR3 sequence is CASSLNLGTEAFF. The CDR3 DNA reads TGTGCCAGCTCCTTAAACTTGGGCACTGAAGCTTTCTTT.

This chain joins TRBV28 and TRBJ1-5, with D perhaps TRBD1 (5 bases). V was pared by 2 bases and J by 5 bases, with 13 bases between. Germline lookup yields CDR1 MDHEN and CDR2 SYDVKM. CDR3 length: 15 residues. The CDR3 loop reads CASSLPGIVDQPQHF. The CDR3 DNA reads TGTGCCAGCAGTTTACCAGGGATTGTGGATCAGCCCCAGCATTTT.

The chain couples TRBV4-1 to TRBJ2-2; a possible D gene is TRBD2 (7 bases). CDR1 is MGHRA and CDR2 is YSYEKL in the germline V gene. This CDR3 comprises 19 residues. Trimming removed 0 bases at V and 4 bases at J, with 21 bases between. CDR3 bases: TGCGCCAGCAGCCAAGATGAAGGGAGGGGGAGGGTGATCACCGGGGAGCTGTTTTTT. Protein sequence: CASSQDEGRGRVITGELFF.

This chain uses TRBV28 with TRBJ2-3; the D is unclear. Germline V gene sequence: CDR1 MDHEN, CDR2 SYDVKM. V shed 7 bases and J shed 3 bases, with 14 bases lying between them. The CDR3 is 14 amino acids. The CDR3 nucleotides read TGTGCCAGCACGAGTATCTTGAGAACAGATACGCAGTATTTT. This encodes CASTSILRTDTQYF.

This clone has only one observation. The chain has TRBV29-1 and TRBJ2-3; D call uncertain. The CDR3 runs to 12 residues. The germline V gene has CDR1 SQVTM and CDR2 ANQGSEA. V was shortened by 4 bases and J by 3 bases, with 8 bases between the two germline ends. The chain's CDR3 is CSVGGETDTQYF. CDR3 bases: TGCAGCGTTGGAGGCGAGACAGATACGCAGTATTTT.

The V gene is TRBV5-1, the J gene TRBJ2-7; 10 bases match TRBD1. Germline V CDR1 and CDR2: SGHRS, YFSETQ. Trimming at V came to 2 bases and at J to 2 bases, leaving 4 bases not matched to a gene. This CDR3 contains 15 residues. The CDR3 DNA follows: TGCGCCAGCAGCTTCACGACAGGGGGCGCCTACGAGCAGTACTTC. It translates to CASSFTTGGAYEQYF.

This chain joins TRBV9 and TRBJ2-3; no reliable D call. There are 15 residues in the CDR3. Germline V gene data show CDR1 as SGDLS and CDR2 as YYNGEE. V lost 5 bases and J 2 bases, leaving 15 bases between the germline ends. CDR3 residues: CASSRTYSHTDTQYF. The DNA for the CDR3 is TGTGCCAGCAGTCGTACATATAGCCACACAGATACGCAGTATTTT.

In its sample, this clone was seen once. V is TRBV19 and J is TRBJ1-5; 8 bases fit TRBD1. J gave up 7 bases and V 4 bases, and 9 bases lay outside the gene matches. The CDR3 has 15 residues. Germline CDR1 and CDR2: LNHDA and SQIVND (reference sequence). CDR3 amino acids: CASSTPQGARQPQHF. The CDR3 DNA is TGTGCCAGTAGTACCCCTCAGGGGGCGAGGCAGCCCCAGCATTTT.